The 21 T cell receptor beta chains in this list originate from one sample, sequenced in a study of OX40 agonist ivuxolimab in advanced cancers. Using immunoSEQ multiplex PCR, the repertoire was profiled, and TCRdb retains in-frame clones only, with some absent. Altogether under 90,000 clones are present, roughly 88% being singletons, with the ten largest covering more than 1.5%. The source was CD4+ or CD8+ T cells sorted from blood, collected in a trial of the OX40 agonist ivuxolimab. These receptors were taken from an adult with an advanced solid tumor such as melanoma, head and neck, liver or kidney cancer.

The rearrangement links TRBV28 to TRBJ1-2; D is uncertain. This CDR3 comprises 13 residues. Germline V gene sequence: CDR1 MDHEN, CDR2 SYDVKM. The germline V and J ends were trimmed by 7 bases and 7 bases, with 16 bases remaining between them. In DNA, the CDR3 is TGTGCCAGCAACAACGGGCAGGTTGGTGGCTACACCTTC. It is translated as CASNNGQVGGYTF.

The chain carries TRBV27 and TRBJ2-2, with unresolved D. Germline CDR1 reads MNHEY; CDR2 reads SMNVEV (reference sequence). Trimming cost V 1 base and J 0 bases, with 15 bases left between them. CDR3 length: 18 residues. The DNA of the CDR3 is TGTGCCAGCAGTTTATTTAGTGGATCCGGCGCGAACACCGGGGAGCTGTTTTTT. Its protein product is CASSLFSGSGANTGELFF.

The chain joins TRBV11-2 to TRBJ2-2; unclear D gene. The germline V and J ends were trimmed by 2 bases and 4 bases, with 8 bases remaining between them. Germline V gene sequence: CDR1 SGHAT, CDR2 FQNNGV. This CDR3 is built from 14 residues. CDR3 sequence (DNA): TGTGCCAGCAGCTTAATTCCCGTCACCGGGGAGCTGTTTTTT. Protein product: CASSLIPVTGELFF.

The V and J genes are TRBV10-3 and TRBJ2-5, with TRBD1 as a possible D gene (5 bases). Germline lookup yields CDR1 ENHRY and CDR2 SYGVKD. V shed 6 bases and J shed 3 bases, with 8 bases lying between them. The CDR3 totals 12 residues. The CDR3 nucleotides are TGTGCCATCAGCGACAGAGAAGAGACCCAGTACTTC. As protein: CAISDREETQYF.

This clone was seen only once. The V call is TRBV19, the J call TRBJ2-7; 8 nucleotides align to TRBD2. The CDR3 totals 13 residues. Germline trimming cut 5 bases from V and 7 bases from J; bases unmatched to any gene: 7. In germline, CDR1 is LNHDA, CDR2 SQIVND (reference sequence). CDR3 nucleotide sequence: TGTGCCAGTAGTCCTGAAGCGGGAGTTGAGCAGTACTTC. As protein: CASSPEAGVEQYF.

J is TRBJ1-2 and V is TRBV28; a possible D gene is TRBD1 (6 bases). The germline V gene encodes CDR1 MDHEN and CDR2 SYDVKM. This CDR3 has 12 residues. Trimming took 4 bases from V and 3 from J, leaving 6 bases between them. The CDR3 protein is CASSSGDYGYTF. Written as DNA, the CDR3 is TGTGCCAGCAGTTCAGGGGACTATGGCTACACCTTC.

The chain carries TRBV18 and TRBJ2-6; the D gene is possibly TRBD1 (6 bases). Germline V gene lookup returns CDR1 KGHSH and CDR2 LQKENI. V shed 2 bases and J shed 0 bases, with 8 bases lying between them. This CDR3 has 16 residues. CDR3 amino acids: CASSPKGGSGANVLTF. Written as DNA, the CDR3 is TGTGCCAGCTCACCAAAAGGGGGCTCTGGGGCCAACGTCCTGACTTTC. The full variable domain, its missing parts supplied by reference TRBV18 and TRBJ2-6, is NAGVMQNPRHLVRRRGQEARLRCSPMKGHSHVYWYRQLPEEGLKFMVYLQKENIIDESGMPKERFSAEFPKEGPSILRIQQVVRGDSAAYFCASSPKGGSGANVLTFGAGSRLTVL.

The gene calls are TRBV28 and TRBJ2-3; D could derive from TRBD1 or TRBD2 (5 bases each). The germline CDR1 and CDR2 sequences are MDHEN and SYDVKM. The CDR3 is 18 amino acids. The V and J ends lost 3 bases and 6 bases respectively, with 25 bases between them. CDR3 sequence reads: CASSLRWTGGSGRDTQYF. CDR3 DNA: TGTGCCAGCAGTTTGCGGTGGACTGGGGGAAGTGGCCGGGATACGCAGTATTTT.

V and J are TRBV15 and TRBJ2-3; 12 bases line up with TRBD2. The CDR3 spans 16 residues. CDR1 is LNHNV, CDR2 YYDKDF, per germline (reference sequence). Unmatched junction bases numbered 5, after V lost 5 bases and J lost 2 bases. This chain's CDR3 is CATSGGTSGYTDTQYF. The CDR3 DNA follows: TGTGCCACCAGCGGTGGGACTAGCGGGTACACAGATACGCAGTATTTT.

CDR3 sequence: CASIGQGAPSGGPRALYEQYF. CDR3 DNA: TGTGCCAGCATCGGACAGGGGGCGCCTAGCGGGGGGCCTCGAGCTCTTTACGAGCAGTACTTC. The chain couples TRBV28 to TRBJ2-7, with D perhaps given as TRBD1 or TRBD2 (11 bases each). V was pared by 7 bases and J by 4 bases, with 38 bases between. Germline V gives CDR1 MDHEN, CDR2 SYDVKM. This CDR3 spans 21 amino acids.

V usage is TRBV7-2 and J usage is TRBJ2-7; a weak D match, TRBD1 (6 bases). CDR3 length: 15 residues. The germline V and J ends were trimmed by 1 base and 2 bases, with 12 bases remaining between them. Looked up from germline, CDR1 is SGHTA and CDR2 is FQGNSA. CDR3 nucleotide sequence: TGTGCCAGCAGCTTAGACGGACAGCCGACCTACGAGCAGTACTTC. This translates into CASSLDGQPTYEQYF.

The chain joins TRBV2 to TRBJ2-3; 7 nucleotides line up with TRBD2. V was pared by 3 bases and J by 2 bases, with 8 bases of the junction left unmatched. Germline CDR1 and CDR2: SNHLY and FYNNEI. The CDR3 extends over 16 amino acids. This CDR3 is CASSEDLAASTDTQYF. The CDR3 nucleotides are TGTGCCAGCAGTGAGGACCTAGCGGCATCCACAGATACGCAGTATTTT.

This chain uses TRBV6-5 with TRBJ1-5; TRBD1 is a possible D gene (5 bases). Germline CDR1 and CDR2: MNHEY and SVGAGI. Trimming stripped 5 bases from V and 5 bases from J, with 13 bases between. The CDR3 is 14 residues long. The CDR3 loop reads CASSGRLGDQPQHF. As DNA, the CDR3 is TGTGCCAGCAGTGGACGCTTGGGGGATCAGCCCCAGCATTTT.

V gene TRBV19 combines with J gene TRBJ2-2, with 8 bases matching TRBD1. With V trimmed by 6 bases and J by 6 bases, 6 bases remained unmatched. Germline V gene lookup returns CDR1 LNHDA and CDR2 SQIVND (reference sequence). The CDR3 runs 14 residues. CDR3 DNA: TGTGCCAGTAGGACAGGGGCGGTTCCCGGGGAGCTGTTTTTT. This codes for CASRTGAVPGELFF.

The rearrangement uses TRBV27 and TRBJ2-5; D remains ambiguous. The CDR3 covers 14 residues. V dropped 6 bases and J dropped 4 bases, with 15 bases sitting between them. Germline V gene sequence: CDR1 MNHEY, CDR2 SMNVEV (reference sequence). The DNA for the CDR3 is TGTGCCAGCAGCAAGCAGACATCCAGAGAGACCCAGTACTTC. Protein sequence: CASSKQTSRETQYF.

The rearrangement uses TRBV5-1 and TRBJ2-2; 9 bases map to TRBD2. Germline lookup yields CDR1 SGHRS and CDR2 YFSETQ. J was trimmed by 6 bases and V by 6 bases; bases with no gene match: 6. The CDR3 is 14 amino acids. Written as DNA, the CDR3 is TGCGCCAGCACTCGCGGGAGGGCCTCCGGGGAGCTGTTTTTT. Its translation: CASTRGRASGELFF.

This chain connects TRBV18 to TRBJ2-7; D gene unclear. V was pared by 6 bases and J by 3 bases, with 12 bases between. This CDR3 is built from 13 residues. Germline values: CDR1 KGHSH, CDR2 LQKENI. The chain's CDR3 is CASSYDVYYEQYF. For the CDR3, the DNA is TGTGCCAGCTCCTACGACGTCTACTACGAGCAGTACTTC.

The chain recombines TRBV11-3 with TRBJ2-1; 12 bases match TRBD2. The CDR3 runs 15 residues. Germline V gene sequence: CDR1 SGHNT, CDR2 YENEEA. The V and J ends lost 4 bases and 9 bases, in that order; junction bases with no gene match: 7. CDR3 DNA sequence: TGTGCCAGCAGCTCGACTAGCGGGAGCCCCACTGAGCAGTTCTTC. Encoded protein: CASSSTSGSPTEQFF.

Written as DNA, the CDR3 is TGTGCCAGCAGTTTACCCCGAAGCTCCTACGAGCAGTACTTC. As protein: CASSLPRSSYEQYF. The chain uses TRBV28 and TRBJ2-7; D call uncertain. The CDR3 extends over 14 amino acids. From germline, CDR1 is MDHEN and CDR2 SYDVKM. Trimming took off 2 bases at V and 0 bases at J, with 8 bases between the two ends.

V and J are TRBV28 and TRBJ1-2, with D perhaps matching TRBD1 (6 bases). CDR1 and CDR2 from the germline V gene are MDHEN and SYDVKM. This CDR3 contains 13 residues. Trimming shortened V by 5 bases and J by 0 bases, and 7 bases separated the two germline ends. The CDR3 bases are TGTGCCAGCAGTCAGGGGTCTAACTATGGCTACACCTTC. This translates into CASSQGSNYGYTF.

The count of this clone is one. This chain connects TRBV7-8 to TRBJ2-5, with D unresolved. Germline CDR1 and CDR2: SGHVS and FQNEAQ. Trimming removed 5 bases at V and 4 bases at J, with 5 bases between. The CDR3 contains 11 residues. The CDR3 DNA reads TGTGCCAGCAGCACAACAGAGACCCAGTACTTC. Protein product: CASSTTETQYF.